This T cell receptor (beta chain) was sequenced in a study of blood T cell repertoires in COVID-19. Study overall: Acute and convalescent COVID-19 samples came from the United States, Italy and Spain. T cells, B-cell-depleted T cells, or PBMCs provided the cDNA or gDNA that served as material.

CDR1 SNHLY and CDR2 FYNNEI come from the germline V gene. V was clipped by 6 bases and J by 2 bases, with 12 bases between them. The CDR3 has 14 residues. Per the study methods: How many nucleated cells were present was estimated from reference gene primer amplification. The data were produced by immunoSEQ multiplex PCR, yet TCRdb's version contains in-frame clones alone and is incomplete. Clone size and V and J calls were adopted from that table, with D and trimming inferred from the DNA. Of fewer than 120,000 clones listed, over 60% are singletons. This clone was detected only once. Sequencing was carried out using peripheral blood. The chain has TRBV2 and TRBJ2-3; the D gene is possibly TRBD1 (5 bases). This clonotype was obtained from a woman aged 80 or over with active or convalescent COVID-19. The CDR3, as DNA: TGTGCCAGCAGCATTGACAGAGACACAGATACGCAGTATTTT. This encodes CASSIDRDTDTQYF.